Included here is one T cell receptor (beta chain) sequence, with context. Its cognate antigen is unknown. Per the germline V gene, CDR1 is MDHEN and CDR2 is SYDVKM. This CDR3 has 15 amino acids. The data derive from a study of cytomegalovirus exposure and HLA in healthy donors. Study-wide context: Approximately 85 million unique TCRs from HLA-typed donors made up an early data release.

The PCR employed 60 Vbeta primers together with 13 Jbeta primers. TCRdb's table, derived via immunoSEQ multiplex PCR, lists solely in-frame clones and lacks some. The sample records 150,000 to 200,000 clones, about 80% being singletons. Study observations and caveats: Whilst most TCR sequences proved rare, a subset of public TCRs occurred across many donors. Fewer N-insertions than the roughly 600-donor mean were reportedly shown by an Asian-associated ancestry cluster in a later analysis. According to the study, approximately 150 TCR beta chains were cytomegalovirus-associated.

The source of this sequence is a man aged 45-65 years in good health and CMV-seropositive. Sequencing input: PBMCs. The chain is built from TRBV28 and TRBJ2-5; 9 bases align to TRBD2. The closer fit of TRBJ2-7 to the DNA end suggests the J call may be wrong. Here the CDR3 DNA reads TGTGCCAGCAGTTTAATGGCTAGCGGGGCCCACGAGCAGTACTTC. Protein: CASSLMASGAHEQYF.